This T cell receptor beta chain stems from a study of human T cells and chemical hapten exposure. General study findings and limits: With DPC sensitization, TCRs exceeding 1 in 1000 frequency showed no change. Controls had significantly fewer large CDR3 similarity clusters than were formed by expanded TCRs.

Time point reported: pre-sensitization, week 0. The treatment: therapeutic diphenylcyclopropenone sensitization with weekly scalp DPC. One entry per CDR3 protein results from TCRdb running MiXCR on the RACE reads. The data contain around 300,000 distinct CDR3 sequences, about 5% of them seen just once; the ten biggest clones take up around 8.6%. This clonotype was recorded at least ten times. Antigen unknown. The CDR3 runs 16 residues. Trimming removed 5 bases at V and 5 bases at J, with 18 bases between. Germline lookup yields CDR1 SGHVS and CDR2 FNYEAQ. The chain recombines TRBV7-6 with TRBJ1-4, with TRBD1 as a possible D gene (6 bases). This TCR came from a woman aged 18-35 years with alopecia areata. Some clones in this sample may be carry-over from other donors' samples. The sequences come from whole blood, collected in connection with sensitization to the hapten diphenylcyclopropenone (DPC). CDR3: CASSVRDTRANEKLFF. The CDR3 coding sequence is TGTGCCAGCAGCGTCCGGGACACTCGAGCCAATGAAAAACTGTTTTTT.